This T cell receptor (beta chain) was retrieved from a study of T-cell reconstitution after alpha-beta-depleted transplantation in children. Unique molecular identifiers were incorporated when the TCRbeta library was constructed. From the PCR reads, TCRdb called clonotypes with MiXCR, one entry per CDR3 protein. There are some 240,000 distinct CDR3 sequences in the sample; about 8.8% occur only once, and 5.1% lies in the top ten. This CDR3 region has 15 residues. Germline CDR1 SNHLY, CDR2 FYNNEI. Trimming stripped 2 bases from V and 5 bases from J, with 13 bases between. The J gene is TRBJ2-1, the V gene TRBV2, with D unresolved. The source material was PBMCs from the stem cell graft donor, sampled from the stem cell graft. The origin of this receptor is a human donor who donated a stem cell graft to a child with SCID. CDR3 DNA: TGTGCCAGCAGTGAATTTTGGTGGCCCCACAATGAGCAGTTCTTC. It is translated as CASSEFWWPHNEQFF.